Only a few counts were recorded for the clone carrying this T cell receptor beta chain. Its antigen is currently unknown. Sequencing used immunoSEQ multiplex PCR; TCRdb keeps in-frame clones, though not all of them. The sample carries about 5,100 clones, 35% to 50% recorded once. This specimen belongs to a study of T cells in localized non-small cell lung cancer. Findings and caveats of the study: In adjacent lung, a median around 50 of the top 100 tumor clones were found. The tumor had only one region sequenced, so heterogeneity remains possible.

Trimming cost V 7 bases and J 5 bases, with 17 bases left between them. Per the germline V gene, CDR1 is SGHNT and CDR2 is YENEEA. This CDR3 is built from 14 residues. The chain couples TRBV11-3 to TRBJ2-5, with unresolved D. The clonotype originates from a man between 35 and 75 years old with stage I lung adenocarcinoma. The sequences come from lung tumor tissue, collected before any cancer treatment. CDR3 amino acids: CASTRPGGWETQYF. DNA of the CDR3: TGTGCCAGCACCCGCCCGGGCGGATGGGAGACCCAGTACTTC.